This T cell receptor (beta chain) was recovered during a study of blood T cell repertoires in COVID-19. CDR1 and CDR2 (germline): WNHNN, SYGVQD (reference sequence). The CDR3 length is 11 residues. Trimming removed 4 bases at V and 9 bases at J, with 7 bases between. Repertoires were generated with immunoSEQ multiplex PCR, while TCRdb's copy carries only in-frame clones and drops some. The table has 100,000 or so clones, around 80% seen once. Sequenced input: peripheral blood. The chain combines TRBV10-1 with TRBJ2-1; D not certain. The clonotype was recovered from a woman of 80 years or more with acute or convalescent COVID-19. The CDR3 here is CASSGGSEQFF. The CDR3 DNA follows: TGCGCCAGCAGTGGAGGCAGTGAGCAGTTCTTC.